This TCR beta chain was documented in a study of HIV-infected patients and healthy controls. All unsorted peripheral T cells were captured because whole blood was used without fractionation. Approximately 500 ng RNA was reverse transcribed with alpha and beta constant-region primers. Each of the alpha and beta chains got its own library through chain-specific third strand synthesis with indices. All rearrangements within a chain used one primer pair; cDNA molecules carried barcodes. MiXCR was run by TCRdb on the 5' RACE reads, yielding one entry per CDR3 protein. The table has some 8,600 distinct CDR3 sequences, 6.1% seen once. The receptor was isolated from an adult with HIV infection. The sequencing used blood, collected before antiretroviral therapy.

The DNA of the CDR3 is TGTGCCAGCAGCTCCTTCGTAGGGGGGACTGAAGCTTTCTTT. It is translated as CASSSFVGGTEAFF. The rearrangement uses TRBV7-9 and TRBJ1-1, with D possibly matching TRBD1 (6 bases). Deletions cut 4 bases from V and 5 bases from J, with 14 bases between. The CDR3 has 14 amino acids. CDR1 is SEHNR, CDR2 FQNEAQ, per germline (reference sequence).